The 9 T cell receptor beta chains below all came from one sample that was sequenced in a study of cytomegalovirus exposure and HLA in healthy donors. Primers: 60 Vbeta forward and 13 Jbeta reverse. Data came from immunoSEQ multiplex PCR; TCRdb stores just in-frame clones and leaves some out. The data hold about 120,000 clones, with more than 65% observed a single time. Material for sequencing was PBMCs. These TCRs come from a man in his late teens or twenties in good health and CMV-seropositive.

This clone occurred a few times. The chain combines TRBV6-5 with TRBJ2-1; 7 bases agree with TRBD2. Germline CDR1 MNHEY, CDR2 SVGAGI. With V trimmed by 6 bases and J by 7 bases, 12 bases remained unmatched. The CDR3 has 15 amino acids. CDR3 loop: CASRGGGLAVNEQFF. In DNA form, the CDR3 reads TGTGCCAGCAGGGGAGGTGGGCTAGCGGTAAATGAGCAGTTCTTC.

This clone was recorded a few times. V usage is TRBV4-1 and J usage is TRBJ2-3, with D hard to call. Deletions cut 4 bases from V and 5 bases from J, with 13 bases between. This CDR3 contains 14 residues. Germline-derived CDR1 and CDR2 are MGHRA and YSYEKL. CDR3 region: CASSPPTYRDTQYF. Written as DNA, the CDR3 is TGCGCCAGCAGCCCCCCGACTTATCGAGATACGCAGTATTTT.

Judged by abundance, this clone is medium-sized (0.01 to 0.1%). This rearrangement joins TRBV9 to TRBJ2-7; D is unresolved. Germline-derived CDR1 and CDR2 are SGDLS and YYNGEE. The CDR3 sequence is 15 residues long. V was cut by 0 bases and J by 0 bases, with 10 bases left in between. This chain's CDR3 is CASSVEPTISYEQYF. DNA for the CDR3: TGTGCCAGCAGCGTAGAACCGACAATCTCCTACGAGCAGTACTTC.

This sequence joins TRBV10-3 and TRBJ1-6; no clear D gene. Trimming shortened V by 10 bases and J by 8 bases, and 15 bases separated the two germline ends. CDR1 and CDR2 from the germline V gene are ENHRY and SYGVKD. The CDR3 extends over 13 amino acids. DNA of the CDR3: TGTGCCACCACCGGGCAGGAGGATTCACCCCTCCACTTT. It yields the protein CATTGQEDSPLHF.

The table lists this clone with a count of one. The chain couples TRBV30 to TRBJ2-7; TRBD2 matches at 7 bases. The V gene end was trimmed by 0 bases and the J gene end by 6 bases; junction bases not matched to a gene: 8. The CDR3 length is 14 residues. From germline, CDR1 is GTSNPN and CDR2 SVGIG (reference sequence). The CDR3 coding sequence is TGTGCCTGGAGTGTAAAGCGGGACCGTGTCGAGCAGTACTTC. It encodes CAWSVKRDRVEQYF.

V usage is TRBV27 and J usage is TRBJ1-2; 9 nucleotides align to TRBD1. This CDR3 spans 15 amino acids. The trim removed 2 bases at V and 4 bases at J, leaving 5 bases unmatched. CDR1 is MNHEY, CDR2 SMNVEV, per germline (reference sequence). CDR3 amino acids: CASSLRTGVSYGYTF. DNA of the CDR3: TGTGCCAGCAGTTTACGGACAGGGGTTAGCTATGGCTACACCTTC.

CDR3 DNA sequence: TGCAGCACCGGGAGTATGGCAGATACGCAGTATTTT. Translated: CSTGSMADTQYF. The J gene is TRBJ2-3, the V gene TRBV29-1; D might be TRBD2 (6 bases). This CDR3 is built from 12 residues. The germline gives CDR1 SQVTM, CDR2 ANQGSEA. V shed 8 bases and J shed 4 bases, with 13 bases lying between them.

The chain combines TRBV15 with TRBJ1-6, with D hard to call. Germline V gene lookup returns CDR1 LNHNV and CDR2 YYDKDF (reference sequence). The V gene lost 0 bases and the J gene lost 6 bases, with 12 bases spanning the gap. CDR3 size: 16 residues. The CDR3 nucleotides read TGTGCCACCAGCAGAGATTGGGCAGTTCTTAATTCACCCCTCCACTTT. This encodes CATSRDWAVLNSPLHF.

The gene calls are TRBV4-1 and TRBJ2-1; 9 positions agree with TRBD2. The germline CDR1 and CDR2 sequences are MGHRA and YSYEKL. This CDR3 comprises 15 residues. V shed 1 base, J shed 8 bases, and the junction held 6 bases outside the gene matches. In DNA, the CDR3 is TGCGCCAGCAGCCAAGTGATCCTAGCGGGATATGAGCAGTTCTTC. Protein sequence: CASSQVILAGYEQFF.